The 21 T cell receptor beta chains listed next were all sequenced from one sample in a study of T cells expressing NK-cell markers. TCRdb reworked the 5' RACE reads into one entry per CDR3 protein, no DNA. The sample table includes roughly 150,000 distinct CDR3 sequences. The sample consisted of blood T cells: a sorted CD56 or NKG2C T cell subset, CD4+ or CD8+ T cells, or bulk PBMC T cells (not recorded which). These receptors were obtained from a man aged 18-75 years in good health.

This chain joins TRBV12-3 or TRBV12-4 and TRBJ1-2; TCRdb's D call, TRBD1, is unchecked because there is no DNA. The CDR3 has 15 residues. The CDR3 here is CASSLSSWGAGGYTF.

V usage is TRBV23-1 and J usage is TRBJ1-4; TCRdb calls TRBD1, which cannot be checked without DNA. Being an ORF, TRBV23-1 has a function that is uncertain. The CDR3 covers 15 residues. CDR3 in amino acids: CASSQMTALNEKLFF.

J is TRBJ2-7 and V is TRBV20-1; the D gene TCRdb calls, TRBD2, cannot be checked with no DNA. This CDR3 spans 18 amino acids. Looked up from germline, CDR1 is DFQATT and CDR2 is SNEGSKA (reference sequence). The CDR3 loop reads CSASGSGGIIISSYEQYF.

The chain has TRBV14 and TRBJ1-2; lacking DNA, the TRBD1 call made by TCRdb goes unchecked. Germline lookup yields CDR1 SGHDN and CDR2 FVKESK. This CDR3 is built from 15 residues. This CDR3 reads CASSQVGGADYGYTF. Drawing the rest from reference TRBV14 and TRBJ1-2, the complete variable domain is EAGVTQFPSHSVIEKGQTVTLRCDPISGHDNLYWYRRVMGKEIKFLLHFVKESKQDESGMPNNRFLAERTGGTYSTLKVQPAELEDSGVYFCASSQVGGADYGYTFGSGTRLTVV.

The chain is built from TRBV3-1 and TRBJ1-2. Germline V CDR1 and CDR2: LGHDT, YNNKEL (reference sequence). The CDR3 is 15 amino acids. The CDR3 sequence: CASSQPNPGPYGYTF. The variable domain in full, with the rest retrieved from reference TRBV3-1 and TRBJ1-2, is DTAVSQTPKYLVTQMGNDKSIKCEQNLGHDTMYWYKQDSKKFLKIMFSYNNKELIINETVPNRFSPKSPDKAHLNLHINSLELGDSAVYFCASSQPNPGPYGYTFGSGTRLTVV.

V gene TRBV6-1 combines with J gene TRBJ1-5. The CDR3 has 15 residues. Germline lookup yields CDR1 MNHNS and CDR2 SASEGT. The CDR3 sequence: CASSGRDVENQPQHF.

This chain joins TRBV7-9 and TRBJ1-1; TCRdb names TRBD1, which stays unverified in the absence of DNA. CDR1 is SEHNR, CDR2 FQNEAQ, per germline (reference sequence). The CDR3 sequence is 15 residues long. The CDR3 spells CASSENRGSNTEAFF.

This chain links TRBV2 with TRBJ2-7; the D call from TCRdb, TRBD2, cannot be confirmed without DNA. Germline CDR1 SNHLY, CDR2 FYNNEI. The CDR3 spans 15 residues. This CDR3 reads CASSELGGDNYEQYF.

The rearrangement uses TRBV6-5 and TRBJ1-1; as DNA is missing, the TRBD1 call by TCRdb cannot be tested. CDR3 length: 18 amino acids. Germline CDR1 MNHEY, CDR2 SVGAGI. The CDR3 reads CASSYGLGLRGMNTEAFF.

The chain joins TRBV6-5 to TRBJ2-1; no DNA is available, so the TRBD1 call from TCRdb remains unchecked. The CDR3 is 15 residues long. CDR1 and CDR2 (germline): MNHEY, SVGAGI. This CDR3 is CASSYEGTWVNEQFF.

This chain connects TRBV16 to TRBJ1-1. CDR1 and CDR2 (germline): KGHSY, FQNENV. The CDR3 covers 14 residues. CDR3 sequence reads: CASSQVGFNTEAFF.

The chain has TRBV27 and TRBJ1-5; TCRdb proposes TRBD1, but this gene call is untestable without DNA. CDR1 and CDR2 (germline): MNHEY, SMNVEV (reference sequence). The length of the CDR3 is 13 residues. CDR3 loop: CASSANRGQPQHF.

The chain links TRBV12-3 or TRBV12-4 to TRBJ1-5. CDR3 length: 18 amino acids. CDR3 loop: CASSLLQGVRLSNQPQHF.

This sequence joins TRBV5-1 and TRBJ2-7. There are 14 residues in the CDR3. The germline V gene encodes CDR1 SGHRS and CDR2 YFSETQ. The CDR3 sequence: CASSSPVRAYEQYF.

This chain links TRBV9 with TRBJ1-4. The V gene's germline CDR1 is SGDLS and CDR2 YYNGEE. This CDR3 comprises 15 residues. This chain's CDR3 is CASSVDGLTNEKLFF. The whole variable domain, remainder taken from reference TRBV9 and TRBJ1-4, is DSGVTQTPKHLITATGQRVTLRCSPRSGDLSVYWYQQSLDQGLQFLIQYYNGEERAKGNILERFSAQQFPDLHSELNLSSLELGDSALYFCASSVDGLTNEKLFFGSGTQLSVL.

The rearrangement joins TRBV5-1 to TRBJ2-1. CDR3 length equals 17 residues. The germline V gene has CDR1 SGHRS and CDR2 YFSETQ. CDR3 sequence: CASSLIGVALGTNEQFF.

The V and J genes are TRBV27 and TRBJ1-6; TCRdb indicates TRBD1, and absent DNA this call remains unverified. The CDR3 consists of 16 residues. Germline V gene data show CDR1 as MNHEY and CDR2 as SMNVEV (reference sequence). CDR3: CASSPGTASYNSPLHF.

The CDR3 reads CATSRRNSNQPQHF. V is TRBV15 and J is TRBJ1-5. CDR1 is LNHNV and CDR2 is YYDKDF in the germline V gene (reference sequence). This CDR3 is 14 amino acids long.

The chain has TRBV6-1 and TRBJ1-6. Germline lookup yields CDR1 MNHNS and CDR2 SASEGT. This CDR3 region has 15 residues. The CDR3 reads CASSASSRGGSPLHF.

The rearrangement joins TRBV12-3 or TRBV12-4 to TRBJ2-3. This CDR3 is 16 amino acids long. The CDR3 loop reads CASSLSYAASTDTQYF.

V and J are TRBV2 and TRBJ2-1. Per germline, CDR1 SNHLY and CDR2 FYNNEI. The CDR3 runs to 15 residues. The CDR3 spells CASSAYSSSYNEQFF.